This T cell receptor beta chain stems from a study of cytomegalovirus exposure and HLA in healthy donors. Broader study findings: In a later analysis, TCR beta V- and J-gene trimming was associated with a missense DCLRE1C variant. A later analysis found most CMV-associated TCR beta chains apparently HLA-restricted.

This clone is a singleton in its sample. The antigen is undetermined. CDR1 is SGHRS, CDR2 YFSETQ, per germline. The CDR3 is 20 residues long. The V gene end was trimmed by 1 base and the J gene end by 3 bases; junction bases not matched to a gene: 18. The PCR employed 60 Vbeta primers together with 13 Jbeta primers. Sequenced by immunoSEQ multiplex PCR; TCRdb stores in-frame clones only, minus some. Of 150,000 to 250,000 clones in the sample, approximately 79% were seen once. Material: PBMCs. The chain employs TRBV5-1 and TRBJ2-5; 10 bases fit TRBD2. This receptor was identified in a woman in her twenties or thirties in good health and CMV-seropositive. CDR3 nucleotide sequence: TGCGCCAGCAGCTTGACCCCGGGGAAGGGGAGCGGGAGGGCCGAAGAGACCCAGTACTTC. Translated: CASSLTPGKGSGRAEETQYF.